The clone carrying this TCR beta chain occurred a few times. The antigen remains unidentified. TCRdb ran MiXCR on the reads and lists one entry per CDR3 protein. The sample contains some 800,000 distinct CDR3 sequences, 29% of which appear only once. V lost 8 bases to trimming and J lost 1 base; unmatched junction nucleotides: 8. Germline lookup yields CDR1 SEHNR and CDR2 FQNEAQ (reference sequence). CDR3 size: 15 residues. The source of the sample is a study of T cell repertoires in cytomegalovirus infection. This chain joins TRBV7-9 and TRBJ2-7, with 10 bases matching TRBD1. The source is a human donor in good health (CMV status not recorded). Some clones in this sample may be carry-over from other donors' samples. The specimen comprised cultured CD8+ T cells from PBMCs, sampled from culture after CMV antigen stimulation. CDR3 sequence reads: CASSGQGTPSYEQYF. CDR3 sequence (DNA): TGTGCCAGCTCGGGACAGGGGACCCCATCCTACGAGCAGTACTTC.